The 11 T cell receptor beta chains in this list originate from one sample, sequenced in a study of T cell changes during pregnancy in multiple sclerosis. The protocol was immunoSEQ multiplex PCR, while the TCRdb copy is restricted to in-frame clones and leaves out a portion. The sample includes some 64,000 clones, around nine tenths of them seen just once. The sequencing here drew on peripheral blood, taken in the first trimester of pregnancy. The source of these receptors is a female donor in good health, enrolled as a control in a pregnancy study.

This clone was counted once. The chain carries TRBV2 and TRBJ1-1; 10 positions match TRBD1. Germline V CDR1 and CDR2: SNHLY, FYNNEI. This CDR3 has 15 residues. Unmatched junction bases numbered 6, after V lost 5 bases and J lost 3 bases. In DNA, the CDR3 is TGTGCCAGCAGTCCTGGGACAGGGGCCTACACTGAAGCTTTCTTT. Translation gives CASSPGTGAYTEAFF. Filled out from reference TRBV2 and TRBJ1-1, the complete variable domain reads EPEVTQTPSHQVTQMGQEVILRCVPISNHLYFYWYRQILGQKVEFLVSFYNNEISEKSEIFDDQFSVERPDGSNFTLKIRSTKLEDSAMYFCASSPGTGAYTEAFFGQGTRLTVV.

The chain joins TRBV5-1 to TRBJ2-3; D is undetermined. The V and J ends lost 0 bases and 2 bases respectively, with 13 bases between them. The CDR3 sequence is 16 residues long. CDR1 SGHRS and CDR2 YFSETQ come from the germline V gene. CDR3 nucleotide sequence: TGCGCCAGCAGCTTGGTATCGGGTTCCCACACAGATACGCAGTATTTT. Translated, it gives CASSLVSGSHTDTQYF.

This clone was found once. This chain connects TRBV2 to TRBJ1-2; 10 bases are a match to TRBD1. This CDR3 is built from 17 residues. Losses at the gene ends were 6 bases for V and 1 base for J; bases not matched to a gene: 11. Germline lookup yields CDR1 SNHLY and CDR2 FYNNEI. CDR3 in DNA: TGTGCCAGCAGCGATCGGGGATGGACAGGGGGTAACTATGGCTACACCTTC. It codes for CASSDRGWTGGNYGYTF.

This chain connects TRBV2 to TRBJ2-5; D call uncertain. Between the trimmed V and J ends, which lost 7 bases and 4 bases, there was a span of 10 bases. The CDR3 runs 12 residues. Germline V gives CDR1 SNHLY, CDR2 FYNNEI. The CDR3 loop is CASIQAGETQYF. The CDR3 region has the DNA TGTGCCAGCATCCAGGCAGGAGAGACCCAGTACTTC.

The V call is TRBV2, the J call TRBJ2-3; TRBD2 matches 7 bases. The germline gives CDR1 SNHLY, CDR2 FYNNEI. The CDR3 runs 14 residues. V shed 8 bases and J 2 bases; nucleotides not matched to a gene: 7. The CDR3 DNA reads TGTGCCAGCGGACGGGGGGAGTTCACAGATACGCAGTATTTT. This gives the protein CASGRGEFTDTQYF.

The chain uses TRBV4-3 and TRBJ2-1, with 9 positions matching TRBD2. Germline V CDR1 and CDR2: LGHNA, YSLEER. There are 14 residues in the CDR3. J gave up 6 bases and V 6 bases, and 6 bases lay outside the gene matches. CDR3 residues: CASRGSGGVNEQFF. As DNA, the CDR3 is TGCGCCAGCAGAGGTAGCGGGGGAGTCAATGAGCAGTTCTTC.

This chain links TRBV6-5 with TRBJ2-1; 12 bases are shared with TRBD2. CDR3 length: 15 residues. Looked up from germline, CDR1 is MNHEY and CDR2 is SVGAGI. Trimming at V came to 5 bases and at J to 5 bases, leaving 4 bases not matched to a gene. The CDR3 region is CASSPGLAGHNEQFF. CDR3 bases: TGTGCCAGCAGTCCGGGACTAGCGGGCCACAATGAGCAGTTCTTC.

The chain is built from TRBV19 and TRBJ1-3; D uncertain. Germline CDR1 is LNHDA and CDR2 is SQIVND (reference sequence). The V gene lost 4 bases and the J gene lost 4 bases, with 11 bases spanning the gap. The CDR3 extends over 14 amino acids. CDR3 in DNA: TGTGCCAGTAGTACATTATTAGCCGGAAACACCATATATTTT. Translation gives CASSTLLAGNTIYF.

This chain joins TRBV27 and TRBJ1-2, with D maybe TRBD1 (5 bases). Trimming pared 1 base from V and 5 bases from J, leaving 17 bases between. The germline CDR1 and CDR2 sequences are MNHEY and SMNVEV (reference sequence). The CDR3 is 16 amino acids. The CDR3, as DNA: TGTGCCAGCAGTTTATTTGGAGGGGCAGGGTGGTATGGCTACACCTTC. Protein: CASSLFGGAGWYGYTF.

Here the CDR3 reads CASSYLPTPSSGNTIYF. The CDR3 DNA reads TGTGCCAGCAGCTATTTACCGACTCCCAGCTCTGGAAACACCATATATTTT. The rearrangement joins TRBV5-6 to TRBJ1-3; D gene unclear. V was clipped by 3 bases and J by 0 bases, with 16 bases between them. This CDR3 has 17 amino acids. The germline V gene encodes CDR1 SGHDT and CDR2 YYEEEE.

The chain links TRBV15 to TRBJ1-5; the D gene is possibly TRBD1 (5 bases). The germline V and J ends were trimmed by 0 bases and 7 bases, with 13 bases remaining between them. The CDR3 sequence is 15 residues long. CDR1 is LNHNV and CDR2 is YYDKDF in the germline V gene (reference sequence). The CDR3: CATSRDPREEQPQHF. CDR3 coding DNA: TGTGCCACCAGCAGAGATCCCAGGGAGGAACAGCCCCAGCATTTT.